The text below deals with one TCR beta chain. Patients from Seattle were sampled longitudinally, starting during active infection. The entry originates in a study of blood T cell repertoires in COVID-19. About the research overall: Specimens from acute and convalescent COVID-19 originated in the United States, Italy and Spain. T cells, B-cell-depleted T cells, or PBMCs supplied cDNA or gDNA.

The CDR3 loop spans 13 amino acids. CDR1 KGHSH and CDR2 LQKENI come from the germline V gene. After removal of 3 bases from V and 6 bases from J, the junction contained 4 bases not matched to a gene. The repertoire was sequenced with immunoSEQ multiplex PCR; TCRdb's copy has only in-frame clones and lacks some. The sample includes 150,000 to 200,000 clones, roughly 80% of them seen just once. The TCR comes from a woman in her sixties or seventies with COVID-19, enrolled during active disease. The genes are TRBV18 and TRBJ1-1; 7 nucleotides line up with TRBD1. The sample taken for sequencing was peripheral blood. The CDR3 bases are TGTGCCAGCTCACCGGACAGGATGGCTGAAGCTTTCTTT. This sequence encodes CASSPDRMAEAFF.